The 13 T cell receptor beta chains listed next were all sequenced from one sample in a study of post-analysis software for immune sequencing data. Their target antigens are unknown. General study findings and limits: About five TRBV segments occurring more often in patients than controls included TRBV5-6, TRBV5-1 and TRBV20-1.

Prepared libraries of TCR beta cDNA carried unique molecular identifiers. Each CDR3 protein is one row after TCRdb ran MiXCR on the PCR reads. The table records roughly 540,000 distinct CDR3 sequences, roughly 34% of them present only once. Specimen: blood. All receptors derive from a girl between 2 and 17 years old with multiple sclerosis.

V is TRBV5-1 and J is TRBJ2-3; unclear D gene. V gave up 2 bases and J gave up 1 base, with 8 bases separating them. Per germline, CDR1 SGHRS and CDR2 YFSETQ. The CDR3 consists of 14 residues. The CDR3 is CASSFDPGTDTQYF. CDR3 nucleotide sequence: TGCGCCAGCAGCTTCGACCCGGGCACAGATACGCAGTATTTT. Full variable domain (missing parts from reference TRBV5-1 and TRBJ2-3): KAGVTQTPRYLIKTRGQQVTLSCSPISGHRSVSWYQQTPGQGLQFLFEYFSETQRNKGNFPGRFSGRQFSNSRSEMNVSTLELGDSALYLCASSFDPGTDTQYFGPGTRLTVL.

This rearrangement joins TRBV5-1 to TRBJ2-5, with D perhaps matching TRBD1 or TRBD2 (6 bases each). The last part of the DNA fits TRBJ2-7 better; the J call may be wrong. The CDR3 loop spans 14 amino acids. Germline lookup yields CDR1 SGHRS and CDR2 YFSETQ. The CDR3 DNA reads TGCGCCAGCAGCCTGGGGGCGGGACACTACGAGCAGTACTTC. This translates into CASSLGAGHYEQYF.

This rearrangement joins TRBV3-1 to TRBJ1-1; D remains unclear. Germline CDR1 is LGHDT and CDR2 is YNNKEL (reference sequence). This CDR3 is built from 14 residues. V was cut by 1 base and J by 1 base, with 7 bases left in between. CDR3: CASSQGSGNTEAFF. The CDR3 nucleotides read TGTGCCAGCAGCCAAGGCTCGGGGAACACTGAAGCTTTCTTT.

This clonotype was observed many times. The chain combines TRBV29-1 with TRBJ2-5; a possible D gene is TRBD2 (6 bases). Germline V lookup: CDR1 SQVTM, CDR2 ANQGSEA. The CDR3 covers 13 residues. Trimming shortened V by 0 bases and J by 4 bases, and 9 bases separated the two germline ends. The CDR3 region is CSVEEGLSETQYF. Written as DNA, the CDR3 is TGCAGCGTTGAAGAAGGACTATCAGAGACCCAGTACTTC.

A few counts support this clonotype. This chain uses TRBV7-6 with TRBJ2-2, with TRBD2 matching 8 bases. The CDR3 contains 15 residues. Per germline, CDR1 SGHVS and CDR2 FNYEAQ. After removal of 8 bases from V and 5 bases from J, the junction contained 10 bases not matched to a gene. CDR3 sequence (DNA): TGTGCCAGCCACCCGCAGCGGGGGAGTACCGGGGAGCTGTTTTTT. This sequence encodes CASHPQRGSTGELFF. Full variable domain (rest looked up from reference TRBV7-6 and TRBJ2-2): GAGVSQSPRYKVTKRGQDVALRCDPISGHVSLYWYRQALGQGPEFLTYFNYEAQQDKSGLPNDRFSAERPEGSISTLTIQRTEQRDSAMYRCASHPQRGSTGELFFGEGSRLTVL.

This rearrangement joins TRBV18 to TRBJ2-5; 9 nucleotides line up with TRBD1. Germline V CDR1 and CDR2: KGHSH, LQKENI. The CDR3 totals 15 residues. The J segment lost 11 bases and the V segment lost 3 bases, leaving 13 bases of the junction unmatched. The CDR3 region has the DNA TGTGCCAGCTCACCCGACAGGGGGGTCTGGGTCGGGCAGTACTTC. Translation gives CASSPDRGVWVGQYF.

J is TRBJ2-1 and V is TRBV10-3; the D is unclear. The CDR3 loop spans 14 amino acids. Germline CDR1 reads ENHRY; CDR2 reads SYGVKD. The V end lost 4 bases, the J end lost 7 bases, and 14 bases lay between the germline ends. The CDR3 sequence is CAISGTKIGNEQFF. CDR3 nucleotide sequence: TGTGCCATCAGTGGTACTAAGATTGGGAATGAGCAGTTCTTC.

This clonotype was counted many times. The CDR3 is CASWGSSYEQYF. CDR3 nucleotides: TGTGCCAGCTGGGGTTCCAGCTACGAGCAGTACTTC. The chain uses TRBV25-1 and TRBJ2-7; D not resolved. The length of the CDR3 is 12 residues. V dropped 8 bases and J dropped 3 bases, with 11 bases sitting between them. Germline CDR1 and CDR2: MGHDK and SYGVNS.

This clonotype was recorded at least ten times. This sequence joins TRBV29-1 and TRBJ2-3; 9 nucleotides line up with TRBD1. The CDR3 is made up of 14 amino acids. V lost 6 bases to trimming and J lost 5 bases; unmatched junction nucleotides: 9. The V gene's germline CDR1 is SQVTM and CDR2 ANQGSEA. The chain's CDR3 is CSVTDRGVRDTQYF. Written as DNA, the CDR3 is TGCAGCGTAACGGACAGGGGTGTAAGAGATACGCAGTATTTT.

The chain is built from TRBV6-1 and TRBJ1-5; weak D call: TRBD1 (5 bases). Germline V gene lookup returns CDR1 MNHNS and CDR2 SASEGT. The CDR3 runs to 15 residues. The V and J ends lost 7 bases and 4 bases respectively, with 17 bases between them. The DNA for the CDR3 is TGTGCCAGCACCCCCGGGGACTTTAGTAATCAGCCCCAGCATTTT. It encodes CASTPGDFSNQPQHF.

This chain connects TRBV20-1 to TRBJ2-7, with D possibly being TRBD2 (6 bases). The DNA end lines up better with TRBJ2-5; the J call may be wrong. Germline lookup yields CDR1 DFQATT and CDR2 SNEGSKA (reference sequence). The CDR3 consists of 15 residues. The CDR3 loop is CSAREATAGKETQYF. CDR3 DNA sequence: TGCAGTGCTAGAGAGGCGACGGCGGGGAAAGAGACCCAGTACTTC.

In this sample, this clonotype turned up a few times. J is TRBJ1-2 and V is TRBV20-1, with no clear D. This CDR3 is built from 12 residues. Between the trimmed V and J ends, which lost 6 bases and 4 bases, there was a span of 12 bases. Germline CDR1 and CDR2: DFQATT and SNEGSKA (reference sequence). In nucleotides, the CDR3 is TGCAGTGCAGCGACGCGGTCCTATGGCTACACCTTC. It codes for CSAATRSYGYTF.

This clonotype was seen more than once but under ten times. The CDR3 sequence is CASQADTGTGSFAYNSPLHF. CDR3 coding DNA: TGTGCCAGCCAAGCTGATACCGGGACAGGGAGTTTCGCCTATAATTCACCCCTCCACTTT. This chain links TRBV27 with TRBJ1-6, with 9 bases aligning to TRBD1. Trimming took 8 bases from V and 2 from J; bases not matched to a gene: 19. CDR3 length: 20 amino acids. Per the germline V gene, CDR1 is MNHEY and CDR2 is SMNVEV (reference sequence).